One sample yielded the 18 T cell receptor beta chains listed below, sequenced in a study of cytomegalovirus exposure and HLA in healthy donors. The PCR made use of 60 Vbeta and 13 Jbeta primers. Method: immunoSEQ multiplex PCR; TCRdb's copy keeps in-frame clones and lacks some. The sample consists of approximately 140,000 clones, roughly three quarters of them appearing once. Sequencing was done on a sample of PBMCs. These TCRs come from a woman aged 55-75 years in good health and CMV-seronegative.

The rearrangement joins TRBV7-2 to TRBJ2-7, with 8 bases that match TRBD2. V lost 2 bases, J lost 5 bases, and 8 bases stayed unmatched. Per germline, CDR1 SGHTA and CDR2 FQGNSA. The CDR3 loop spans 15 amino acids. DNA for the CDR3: TGTGCCAGCAGCTTACTGGGAGCGGGAGCGGACGAGCAGTACTTC. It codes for CASSLLGAGADEQYF.

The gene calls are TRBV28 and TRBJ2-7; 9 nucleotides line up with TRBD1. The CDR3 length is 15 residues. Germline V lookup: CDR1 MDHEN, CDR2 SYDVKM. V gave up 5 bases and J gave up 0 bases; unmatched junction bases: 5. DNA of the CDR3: TGTGCCAGCAGTCCTTACAGGGGGCGCTCCTACGAGCAGTACTTC. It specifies CASSPYRGRSYEQYF.

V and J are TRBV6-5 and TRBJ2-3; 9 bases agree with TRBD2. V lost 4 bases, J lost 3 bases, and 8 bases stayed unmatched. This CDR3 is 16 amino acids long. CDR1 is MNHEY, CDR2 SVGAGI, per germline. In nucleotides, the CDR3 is TGTGCCAGCAGTTTGGGGCGGGGGGGCCGTACAGATACGCAGTATTTT. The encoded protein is CASSLGRGGRTDTQYF.

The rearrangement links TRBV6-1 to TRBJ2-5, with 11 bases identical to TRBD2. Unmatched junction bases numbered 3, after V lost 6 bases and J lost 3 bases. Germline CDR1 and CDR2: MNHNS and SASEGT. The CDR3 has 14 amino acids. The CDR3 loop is CASRMTSGKETQYF. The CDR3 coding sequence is TGTGCCAGCAGGATGACTAGCGGGAAAGAGACCCAGTACTTC.

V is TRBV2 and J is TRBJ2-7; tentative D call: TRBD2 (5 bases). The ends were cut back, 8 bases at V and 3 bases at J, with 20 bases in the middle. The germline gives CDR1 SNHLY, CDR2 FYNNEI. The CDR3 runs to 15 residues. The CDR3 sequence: CASHRSIALSYEQYF. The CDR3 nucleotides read TGTGCCAGCCATCGGTCGATAGCGCTAAGCTACGAGCAGTACTTC.

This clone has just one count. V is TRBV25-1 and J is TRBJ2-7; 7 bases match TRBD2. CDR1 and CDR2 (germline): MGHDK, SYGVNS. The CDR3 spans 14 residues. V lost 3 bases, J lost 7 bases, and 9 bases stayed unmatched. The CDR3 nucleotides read TGTGCCAGCAGTGACGGCGGGAGCCGGCAGGAGCAGTACTTC. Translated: CASSDGGSRQEQYF.

The CDR3 spells CASSLVSLAGGTYEQYF. The CDR3 coding sequence is TGTGCCAGCAGCTTGGTCAGTCTAGCGGGGGGTACCTACGAGCAGTACTTC. The gene calls are TRBV5-4 and TRBJ2-5; 11 bases are a match to TRBD2. The DNA end is a closer match to TRBJ2-7, so the J assignment may be wrong. Looked up from germline, CDR1 is SGHNT and CDR2 is YYREEE (reference sequence). The CDR3 consists of 17 residues.

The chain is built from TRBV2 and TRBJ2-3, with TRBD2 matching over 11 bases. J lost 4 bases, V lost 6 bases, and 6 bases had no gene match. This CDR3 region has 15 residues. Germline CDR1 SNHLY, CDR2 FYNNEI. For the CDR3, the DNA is TGTGCCAGCAGAGATAGCGGGAGGGCATCAGATACGCAGTATTTT. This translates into CASRDSGRASDTQYF.

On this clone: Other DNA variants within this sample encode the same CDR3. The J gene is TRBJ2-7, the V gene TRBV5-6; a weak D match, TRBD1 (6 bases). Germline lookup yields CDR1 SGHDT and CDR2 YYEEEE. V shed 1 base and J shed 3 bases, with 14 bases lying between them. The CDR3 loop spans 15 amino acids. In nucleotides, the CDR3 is TGTGCCAGCAGCTTGATAGGGCAGGGGAACTACGAGCAGTACTTC. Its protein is CASSLIGQGNYEQYF.

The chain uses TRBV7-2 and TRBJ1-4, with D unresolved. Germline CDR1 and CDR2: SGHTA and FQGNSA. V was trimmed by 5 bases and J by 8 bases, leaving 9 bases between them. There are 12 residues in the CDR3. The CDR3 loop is CASSPTREKLFF. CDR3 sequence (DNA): TGTGCCAGCAGCCCAACGCGGGAAAAACTGTTTTTT.

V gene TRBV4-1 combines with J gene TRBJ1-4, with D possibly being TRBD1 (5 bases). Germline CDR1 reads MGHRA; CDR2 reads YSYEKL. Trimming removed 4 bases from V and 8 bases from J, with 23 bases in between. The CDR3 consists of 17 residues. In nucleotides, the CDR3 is TGCGCCAGCAGCCCAGGGAGACTGGGGACGGCGGGGGAAAAACTGTTTTTT. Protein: CASSPGRLGTAGEKLFF.

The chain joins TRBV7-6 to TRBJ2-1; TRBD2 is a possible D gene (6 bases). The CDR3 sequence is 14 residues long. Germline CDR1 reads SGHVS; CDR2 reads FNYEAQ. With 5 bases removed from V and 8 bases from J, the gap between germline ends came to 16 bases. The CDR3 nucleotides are TGTGCCAGCAGCCTCCGGACTATATTGGATGAGCAGTTCTTC. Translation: CASSLRTILDEQFF.

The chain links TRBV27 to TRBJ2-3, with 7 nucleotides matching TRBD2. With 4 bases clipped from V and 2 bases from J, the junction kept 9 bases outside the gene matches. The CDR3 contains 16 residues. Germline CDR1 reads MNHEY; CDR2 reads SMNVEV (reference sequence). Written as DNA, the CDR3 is TGTGCCAGCAGTTCAAAAGGACTAGTTTCCACAGATACGCAGTATTTT. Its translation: CASSSKGLVSTDTQYF.

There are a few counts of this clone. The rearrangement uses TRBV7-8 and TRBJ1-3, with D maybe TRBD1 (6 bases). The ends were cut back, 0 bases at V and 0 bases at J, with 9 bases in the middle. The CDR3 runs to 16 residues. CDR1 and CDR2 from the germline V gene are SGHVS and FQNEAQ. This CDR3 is CASSLAPRGSGNTIYF. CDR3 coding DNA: TGTGCCAGCAGCTTAGCTCCCAGGGGCTCTGGAAACACCATATATTTT.

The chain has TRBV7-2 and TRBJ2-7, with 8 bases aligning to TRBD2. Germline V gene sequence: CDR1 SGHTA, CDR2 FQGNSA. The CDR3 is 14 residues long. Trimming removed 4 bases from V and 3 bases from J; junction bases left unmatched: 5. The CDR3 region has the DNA TGTGCCAGCAGCTCGGGAGGGGGTAACTACGAGCAGTACTTC. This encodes CASSSGGGNYEQYF.

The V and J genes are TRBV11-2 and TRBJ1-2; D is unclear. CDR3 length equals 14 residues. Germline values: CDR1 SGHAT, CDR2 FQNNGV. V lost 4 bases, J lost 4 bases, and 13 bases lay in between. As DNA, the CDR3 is TGTGCCAGCAGCTCCCCTCGGAGGGCCTATGGCTACACCTTC. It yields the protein CASSSPRRAYGYTF.

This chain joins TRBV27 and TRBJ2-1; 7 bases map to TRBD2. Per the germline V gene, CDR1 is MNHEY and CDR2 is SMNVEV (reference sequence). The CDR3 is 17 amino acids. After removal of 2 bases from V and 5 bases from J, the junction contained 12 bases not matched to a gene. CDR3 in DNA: TGTGCCAGCAGTTTACCATTAGGGGCGGGAGACAACAATGAGCAGTTCTTC. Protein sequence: CASSLPLGAGDNNEQFF.

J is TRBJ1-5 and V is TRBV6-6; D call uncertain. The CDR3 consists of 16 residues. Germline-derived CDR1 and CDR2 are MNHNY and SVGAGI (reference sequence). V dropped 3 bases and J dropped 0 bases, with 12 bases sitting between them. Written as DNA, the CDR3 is TGTGCCAGCAGTTATCTTCTCGTTTATAGCAATCAGCCCCAGCATTTT. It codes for CASSYLLVYSNQPQHF.